Presented here are 15 T cell receptor beta chains from one specimen sequenced in a study of blood T cell repertoires in COVID-19 (dated by TCRdb to 2019 to 2021). Libraries were built with the immunoSEQ multiplex PCR assay. TCRdb holds this immuneACCESS table with in-frame rearrangements only. Some clones are missing; in checked studies, unresolved V genes explain under half, and the rest has no known cause. This sample gives some 180,000 clones in total; around 80% of them show up just once. Jointly, the top ten make up approximately 7% of the sample. Sequencing was carried out using peripheral blood. These receptors all stem from a human donor in a cohort sampled during active COVID-19.

The chain is built from TRBV27 and TRBJ1-1, with D uncertain. The CDR3 sequence is 16 residues long. V lost 4 bases to trimming and J lost 6 bases, with 21 bases between them. Germline V lookup: CDR1 MNHEY, CDR2 SMNVEV (reference sequence). CDR3 coding DNA: TGTGCCAGCAGTTCCCCCCTGCGGATCGCTGCATCTGAAGCTTTCTTT. Translation gives CASSSPLRIAASEAFF.

Of note for this clone: Lacking the conserved final phenylalanine or tryptophan, this CDR3 likely reflects a read error. No DNA is shown, since the ends of the CDR3 on it are uncertain; the CDR3 is the one TCRdb lists. The CDR3 sequence: CASSISPRDRQSY. The chain joins TRBV19 to TRBJ1-3; the table assigns TRBD1, which was not confirmed against the DNA. CDR1 is LNHDA and CDR2 is SQIVND in the germline V gene (reference sequence). Ends included, the CDR3 has 13 residues.

The chain is built from TRBV19 and TRBJ2-7, with 7 nucleotides matching TRBD1. The V and J ends lost 5 bases and 7 bases, in that order; junction bases with no gene match: 11. Germline V gene lookup returns CDR1 LNHDA and CDR2 SQIVND (reference sequence). The length of the CDR3 is 14 residues. This chain's CDR3 is CASSSRQGAREQYF. The CDR3 DNA follows: TGTGCCAGTAGTTCCCGACAGGGAGCGAGAGAGCAGTACTTC.

CDR3 loop: CASSALHRVEMNTEAFF. CDR3 in DNA: TGTGCCAGCAGCGCACTCCACAGGGTGGAGATGAACACTGAAGCTTTCTTT. The chain uses TRBV13 and TRBJ1-1; D may be TRBD1 (6 bases). Deletions cut 5 bases from V and 0 bases from J, with 19 bases between. Germline assignment: CDR1 PRHDT and CDR2 FYEKMQ (reference sequence). This CDR3 comprises 17 residues.

This chain connects TRBV3-1 (or the pseudogene TRBV3-2) to TRBJ1-1; 9 nucleotides agree with TRBD1. V dropped 4 bases and J dropped 9; count of bases not matched to a gene: 6. Germline V gene data show CDR1 as LGHDT and CDR2 as YNNKEL (reference sequence). The CDR3 consists of 13 residues. CDR3 residues: CASSLGTGRQAFF. DNA of the CDR3: TGTGCCAGCAGCCTCGGGACAGGGAGACAAGCTTTCTTT.

The chain couples TRBV4-1 to TRBJ1-3; perhaps TRBD1 as D (5 bases). With 0 bases removed from V and 2 bases from J, the gap between germline ends came to 17 bases. Germline loops: CDR1 MGHRA, CDR2 YSYEKL. The CDR3 has 18 amino acids. The CDR3 nucleotides are TGCGCCAGCAGCCAAGATTCGGGGGTACGGGGTCCTGGAAACACCATATATTTT. This encodes CASSQDSGVRGPGNTIYF.

The gene calls are TRBV19 and TRBJ2-1, with D tentatively TRBD1 (5 bases). The CDR3 consists of 11 residues. V lost 0 bases to trimming and J lost 14 bases, with 8 bases between them. CDR1 and CDR2 (germline): LNHDA, SQIVND (reference sequence). The CDR3 sequence: CASSIETDKFF. In nucleotides, the CDR3 is TGTGCCAGTAGTATAGAAACGGACAAGTTCTTC. Filled out from reference TRBV19 and TRBJ2-1, the complete variable domain reads DGGITQSPKYLFRKEGQNVTLSCEQNLNHDAMYWYRQDPGQGLRLIYYSQIVNDFQKGDIAEGYSVSREKKESFPLTVTSAQKNPTAFYLCASSIETDKFFGPGTRLTVL.

The CDR3 sequence is CASSPDRAAEAFF. In nucleotides, the CDR3 is TGCGCCAGCAGCCCGGACAGGGCCGCGGAAGCTTTCTTT. V usage is TRBV5-1 and J usage is TRBJ1-1; 8 nucleotides match TRBD1. V gave up 4 bases and J gave up 8 bases; unmatched junction bases: 7. The CDR3 spans 13 residues. CDR1 and CDR2 (germline): SGHRS, YFSETQ.

The genes are TRBV7-9 and TRBJ2-1; 14 positions agree with TRBD2. This CDR3 spans 17 amino acids. V shed 5 bases, J shed 0 bases, and the junction held 3 bases outside the gene matches. Germline assignment: CDR1 SEHNR and CDR2 FQNEAQ (reference sequence). The CDR3 sequence: CASSLTSGGASYNEQFF. The CDR3 nucleotides read TGTGCCAGCAGCCTGACTAGCGGGGGGGCCTCCTACAATGAGCAGTTCTTC.

This chain connects TRBV19 to TRBJ1-1; D not resolved. The length of the CDR3 is 14 residues. Germline V gene sequence: CDR1 LNHDA, CDR2 SQIVND (reference sequence). The V gene lost 8 bases and the J gene lost 0 bases, with 13 bases spanning the gap. The CDR3 sequence is CASSTRQMNTEAFF. Written as DNA, the CDR3 is TGTGCCAGTTCCACGCGGCAGATGAACACTGAAGCTTTCTTT.

The rearrangement uses TRBV15 and TRBJ1-4; 11 nucleotides agree with TRBD1. The ends lost 5 bases at V and 7 bases at J; junction bases unmatched: 6. The germline gives CDR1 LNHNV, CDR2 YYDKDF (reference sequence). The CDR3 is 15 residues long. Here the CDR3 reads CATSWTGGESEKLFF. The CDR3 DNA reads TGTGCCACCAGCTGGACAGGGGGCGAGAGTGAAAAACTGTTTTTT.

In its sample, this clone was seen a few times. The rearrangement links TRBV4-1 to TRBJ1-2; TRBD1 aligns across 9 bases. The germline CDR1 and CDR2 sequences are MGHRA and YSYEKL. V lost 5 bases and J lost 5; bases outside the gene matches: 6. There are 14 residues in the CDR3. CDR3 protein: CASSAQGAGYGYTF. Here the CDR3 DNA reads TGCGCCAGCAGCGCACAGGGGGCGGGGTATGGCTACACCTTC.

The CDR3 coding sequence is TGTGCCAGCAGCCAGAGGAGGGCTGCTAACTATGGCTACACCTTC. It yields the protein CASSQRRAANYGYTF. V and J are TRBV3-1 (or the pseudogene TRBV3-2) and TRBJ1-2; D call uncertain. Germline V gene data show CDR1 as LGHDT and CDR2 as YNNKEL (reference sequence). V gave up 3 bases and J gave up 0 bases, with 11 bases separating them. The CDR3 length is 15 residues.

V gene TRBV12-3 or TRBV12-4 combines with J gene TRBJ1-2; 7 bases map to TRBD1. Germline trimming cut 10 bases from V and 4 bases from J; bases unmatched to any gene: 6. The CDR3 spans 12 residues. This CDR3 is CAILGQSYGYTF. CDR3 nucleotides: TGTGCCATCCTGGGACAGTCCTATGGCTACACCTTC.

For the CDR3, the DNA is TGTGCCAGCGGACAGGGGGCAGGATGGGACACTGAAGCTTTCTTT. Its protein product is CASGQGAGWDTEAFF. The rearrangement links TRBV11-2 to TRBJ1-1; 11 nucleotides agree with TRBD1. Germline CDR1 and CDR2: SGHAT and FQNNGV. The CDR3 has 15 amino acids. The ends lost 8 bases at V and 3 bases at J; junction bases unmatched: 8.